This T cell receptor (beta chain) was documented in a study of cytomegalovirus exposure and HLA in healthy donors. The PCR ran on 60 Vbeta and 13 Jbeta primers. Assay used: immunoSEQ multiplex PCR; TCRdb lists only in-frame clones, some missing. The sample shows some 150,000 clones, 85% of them seen only once. Study results and caveats: The authors later linked a missense DCLRE1C variant to TCR beta V- and J-gene trimming.

Trimming took off 3 bases at V and 1 base at J, with 15 bases between the two ends. This CDR3 has 16 amino acids. The V gene's germline CDR1 is SEHNR and CDR2 FQNEAQ (reference sequence). Remarks on this clone: The target antigen is unknown.

The V gene is TRBV7-9, the J gene TRBJ1-1; D not resolved. This clonotype was sampled from a woman younger than 30 in good health and CMV-seronegative. The sequencing input was PBMCs. CDR3 coding DNA: TGTGCCAGCAGCTTGGGGTCCGGGGAGGCGAACACTGAAGCTTTCTTT. Residues: CASSLGSGEANTEAFF.